This T cell receptor (beta chain) stems from a study of HIV-infected patients and healthy controls (dated by TCRdb to between 2013 and 2015). A note on the overall study: Although they stayed below normal ranges, CD4 counts in 14 of 16 patients rose modestly but significantly after three months of therapy. No consistent shift in CD8 counts was seen during early therapy, whereas a slight rise was seen in the CD4:CD8 ratio. Viral load fell below detection in about 65% of the 16 patients by the second bleed and in all patients following a further year of therapy. Relative to controls, total CDR3 counts per chain did not differ significantly, and patients lacked overall T-cell lymphocytopenia. The question the study tested was whether immune perturbation and reconstitution could be captured by deep TCR repertoire sequencing of small blood samples from HIV patients.

Since whole blood was used without any cell fractionation, the repertoire reflected all peripheral T cells in unsorted form. For RNA extraction, less than 3 ml of peripheral blood was drawn into Tempus tubes. The first sixteen eligible patients were processed from the enrolled HIV-infected adults, who had not yet received antiretroviral therapy and were about to begin treatment. Enrollment excluded patients who had febrile or AIDS-related illness, tumors, hepatitis B or C coinfection, immunomodulatory therapy, recent vaccination or treatment interruptions. The TURBO-DNase kit was used to remove leftover genomic DNA, and GLOBINclear was used to deplete globin mRNA. Just before antiretroviral therapy was started, pretreatment blood was collected from HIV-infected patients. Here is what the overall study found, with its caveats: HLA typing of donors was not performed in the study. HIV-infected repertoires showed significantly elevated mean Gini indices relative to controls, which possibly reflects oligoclonality. Compared with untreated HIV+ repertoires, healthy control repertoires had roughly threefold more distinct CDR3s and higher Shannon diversity. A major limit on how widely the findings apply, in the view of the authors, was that only sixteen HIV-infected individuals were processed. The pairing of alpha and beta chains was not determined in the samples. During therapy, a significant decrease in frequency was seen for HIV-associated CDR3s, whereas no significant change was found for CMV-associated CDR3s, although most of them became more frequent. Using whole blood restricted sequencing depth and prevented separating the dynamics of distinct T-cell subpopulations. Size-matched repertoire data did not replicate the apparent post-therapy recovery of the Gini index in HIV-infected patients. Eight alpha and eight beta V genes showed significantly different mean usage between HIV-infected patients and controls. Alpha-chain CDR3s from MAIT cells appeared at high frequency in healthy controls but were severely depleted in HIV+ repertoires. Both the Jaccard index and the count of highly shared sequences showed that healthy controls shared more CDR3s between individuals than HIV+ patients did. Slight age and sex profile differences between the study cohorts did not explain the observed diversity differences. Unequal numbers of distinct sequences between patients and controls complicated comparisons, and size-matching overweighted rare events from HIV-infected data.

This clonotype has at least ten counts. The clone's antigen remains unknown. No much larger clonotype is one base removed from it; base qualities were not supplied. Reverse transcription of about 550 ng RNA was performed with SuperScript III using primers directed against the alpha and beta constant regions. Separate alpha and beta chain libraries were made by chain-specific third strand synthesis with multiplexing indices. The protocol used a single primer pair to amplify all rearrangements within a chain, which avoided primer bias, and attached molecular barcodes to each cDNA molecule. Purified cDNA was joined by T4 RNA Ligase 1 to a 5' RACE adapter carrying a random hexamer and the SP2 sequencing primer site. Second strand synthesis was performed with Phusion polymerase and primed from the SP2 site, and slow temperature ramps were applied to favor optimal annealing. Each molecule's 12-nucleotide barcode consisted of two random hexamer sequences, both added before amplification and joined together. A brief initial PCR introduced P5 and P7 adapter elements together with a second index, and a roughly 23-cycle amplification PCR using P5s and P7 primers was subsequently performed. Libraries received approximately 30 PCR cycles in total, were quantified on a Qubit, sized on a Bioanalyzer, and diluted to roughly 4 nM. Sequencing of the normalized libraries was done on an Illumina MiSeq using 2 x 250 paired-end kits. Reverse transcription reactions were cleaned up on MinElute columns and eluted into 9.5 to 10 ul Tris-Cl. Adapter ligations ran for around 25 hours at 16 degrees C and were afterwards cleaned with AMPure XP beads at a 1:1 ratio. The study's own analysis went as follows. Demultiplexed FASTQ files were processed with a modified Decombinator by which V, J, insert and barcode information was output. Sequences that shared a barcode but differed from the dominant sequence were treated as errors and discarded, and barcodes were clustered at Levenshtein distance 3 and counted to estimate the original cDNA molecules. The R packages ineq, vegan, igraph and RCytoscape were used for downstream analyses, together with IMGT nomenclature and CDR3 definitions. V gene usage was computed over distinct sequences, each TCR counted once to avoid skew from clonal expansion. Similarity networks connected unique CDR3 amino acid sequences within a donor whenever two sequences differed by a single Levenshtein edit. Published HIV-specific CDR3s (92 alpha, several hundred beta) and CMV-specific CDR3s (around 13 alpha, over 250 beta) were compiled and searched for in the repertoires. Random subsampling to size-matched repertoires showed patients' decreased diversity was not caused by their lower sequence numbers. TCRdb trimmed the raw reads at Q25, called clones with MiXCR and kept productive beta chains. Each record represents a unique CDR3 protein, reported with the most common genes and DNA among its rows. The V and J calls and clone size are TCRdb's, not the authors'. This sample is represented by approximately 12,000 distinct CDR3 sequences; around 9% of them were singletons. The ten largest clones represent 23% of the sample.

The CDR1 and CDR2 encoded by the germline V gene are SGDLS and YYNGEE. The CDR3 contains 14 residues, cysteine and phenylalanine counted. Only the CDR3 DNA stays, 42 bases, in frame from base 1. V gives up 3 bases and J gives up 9 bases, and the segment between their germline ends measures 18 bases. The chain is assembled from TRBV9 and TRBJ2-5; possibly the D gene is TRBD2, per 5 matching bases. The source was blood, collected before antiretroviral therapy. The sequence derives from an adult with HIV infection. The donor label of this sample is uncertain. The CDR3 has the sequence CASSAGNINRAQYF. In nucleotides, the sequence is TGTGCCAGCAGCGCCGGGAACATCAACCGGGCCCAGTACTTC. This CDR3, with the reference TRBV9 and TRBJ2-5 proteins standing in past its ends, gives the full variable domain DSGVTQTPKHLITATGQRVTLRCSPRSGDLSVYWYQQSLDQGLQFLIQYYNGEERAKGNILERFSAQQFPDLHSELNLSSLELGDSALYFCASSAGNINRAQYFGPGTRLLVL.